This T cell receptor (beta chain) derives from a study of PD-1 blockade in classical Hodgkin lymphoma. In regard to this clone: What it recognizes is unknown.

Findings and caveats of the study: Complete responders started with a diversity level that resembled newly diagnosed patients at baseline. As was reported, newly diagnosed patients showed lower baseline TCR diversity than healthy donors did. Unlike CD8+ TCR diversity, which did not rise significantly by C4D1, CD4+ TCR diversity did.

Each patient relapsed following autologous stem cell transplantation, and prior brentuximab vedotin exposure differed. Sequencing was performed with immunoSEQ multiplex PCR; in TCRdb, only in-frame clones are kept and a portion is missing. This table holds about 40,000 clones, approximately 70% found once. The V gene's germline CDR1 is LNHDA and CDR2 SQIVND (reference sequence). V lost 3 bases to trimming and J lost 4 bases; unmatched junction nucleotides: 1. The CDR3 spans 13 residues. The TCR comes from a human donor with classical Hodgkin lymphoma. The source was peripheral blood mononuclear cells (PBMCs), collected at baseline. The V and J genes are TRBV19 and TRBJ1-1; 8 bases agree with TRBD1. CDR3 loop: CASSITGGTEAFF. The CDR3 DNA reads TGTGCCAGTAGTATCACAGGGGGCACTGAAGCTTTCTTT.